Listed below are T cell receptor beta chains from one sample, sequenced in a study of shared clonotypes between healthy human individuals. TCRdb's table, derived via immunoSEQ multiplex PCR, lists solely in-frame clones and lacks some. The data contain 2 million to 2.5 million clones, approximately 95% of them seen just once; the ten biggest clones take up around 0.13%. Sequenced: naive CD4+ T cells sorted from blood. Source of these receptors: a man between 18 and 29 years old in good health. Each CDR3 is given with its conserved first and last residue. D genes are given only for firm matches.

>TRBJ2-5|TRBV7-2|-
CASSLRGTSQETQYF
TGTGCCAGCAGCTTAAGGGGGACTTCCCAAGAGACCCAGTACTTC
>TRBJ2-1|TRBV12-5|TRBD1
CASGLVQGLDRGSYNEQFF
TGTGCTAGTGGTTTGGTACAAGGACTCGACAGGGGCTCCTACAATGAGCAGTTCTTC
>TRBJ2-2|TRBV15|TRBD1
CATSRLRPGQGATGELFF
TGTGCCACCAGCAGACTCCGACCGGGACAGGGGGCCACCGGGGAGCTGTTTTTT
>TRBJ2-1|TRBV2|TRBD2
CASRGGLAEGISYNEQFF
TGTGCCAGCAGGGGAGGACTAGCGGAGGGGATCTCCTACAATGAGCAGTTCTTC
>TRBJ2-5|TRBV7-8|-
CASSAQGRPRETQYF
TGTGCCAGCAGCGCCCAGGGACGACCGAGGGAGACCCAGTACTTC
>TRBJ2-7|TRBV11-2|-
CASSSRDWYSYEQYF
TGTGCCAGCAGCTCTCGGGACTGGTACTCCTACGAGCAGTACTTC
>TRBJ2-7|TRBV11-2|TRBD2
CASSDLAGVNEQYF
TGTGCCAGCAGCGACCTAGCGGGGGTAAACGAGCAGTACTTC
>TRBJ1-1|TRBV6-5|-
CASSSIQGVGTEAFF
TGTGCCAGCAGTTCCATACAAGGAGTAGGTACTGAAGCTTTCTTT
>TRBJ2-2|TRBV9|-
CASKGDLVTGELFF
TGTGCCAGCAAGGGGGATTTAGTAACCGGGGAGCTGTTTTTT
>TRBJ2-5|TRBV30|-
CAWSVPGGGKTQYF
TGTGCCTGGAGTGTACCCGGGGGCGGAAAGACCCAGTACTTC
>TRBJ2-1|TRBV18|TRBD2
CASSPSLAEYNEQFF
TGTGCCAGCTCACCGTCGCTAGCGGAGTACAATGAGCAGTTCTTC
>TRBJ2-1|TRBV30|-
CAWNLGEQFF
TGTGCCTGGAATCTCGGGGAGCAGTTCTTC
>TRBJ2-4|TRBV5-4|TRBD1
CASSEGTGGGIAKNIQYF
TGTGCCAGCAGCGAAGGGACAGGGGGCGGGATAGCCAAAAACATTCAGTACTTC
>TRBJ2-3|TRBV30|-
CACGTGPPQYF
TGTGCCTGTGGGACCGGTCCCCCGCAGTATTTT
>TRBJ1-5|TRBV30|-
CAWSVRRVGGNQPQHF
TGTGCCTGGAGTGTACGTCGGGTGGGGGGCAATCAGCCCCAGCATTTT
>TRBJ2-1|TRBV7-3|-
CASSLSPVPGNNEQFF
TGTGCCAGCAGCTTAAGCCCCGTCCCAGGGAACAATGAGCAGTTCTTC